The 4 T cell receptor beta chains presented below share a single source sample, sequenced in a study of shared clonotypes between healthy human individuals. In the naive CD8 group, cells lacked CD45RO and were positively selected for CCR7, so terminally differentiated effector memory CD45RA+ cells were left out. Measured with immunoSEQ multiplex PCR; TCRdb has only the in-frame clones, and not every one. Of about 2 million clones in the sample, approximately 95% were seen once. The source material was naive CD8+ T cells sorted from blood. The receptors shown here come from a man aged 18 to 29 in good health.

V usage is TRBV6-1 and J usage is TRBJ2-3, with TRBD2 identical over 14 bases. The CDR3 consists of 17 residues. Germline CDR1 and CDR2: MNHNS and SASEGT. V was clipped by 1 base and J by 5 bases; unmatched bases: 5. The CDR3 here is CASSEVGLAGERDTQYF. The CDR3 nucleotides are TGTGCCAGCAGTGAAGTGGGACTAGCGGGGGAACGAGATACGCAGTATTTT.

J is TRBJ1-1 and V is TRBV5-1, with 11 bases fitting TRBD1. The junction had 4 bases not matched to a gene; V was cut back by 3 bases and J by 3 bases. The CDR3 has 15 amino acids. Germline values: CDR1 SGHRS, CDR2 YFSETQ. The CDR3 sequence: CASSWTGGGYTEAFF. The CDR3 coding sequence is TGCGCCAGCAGCTGGACAGGGGGCGGGTACACTGAAGCTTTCTTT. The variable domain in full, with the rest retrieved from reference TRBV5-1 and TRBJ1-1, is KAGVTQTPRYLIKTRGQQVTLSCSPISGHRSVSWYQQTPGQGLQFLFEYFSETQRNKGNFPGRFSGRQFSNSRSEMNVSTLELGDSALYLCASSWTGGGYTEAFFGQGTRLTVV.

The chain links TRBV4-1 to TRBJ1-2, with D unclear. Trimming removed 5 bases from V and 0 bases from J, with 10 bases in between. CDR1 MGHRA and CDR2 YSYEKL come from the germline V gene. There are 14 residues in the CDR3. Here the CDR3 reads CASSETTTNYGYTF. DNA for the CDR3: TGCGCCAGCAGCGAGACAACTACTAACTATGGCTACACCTTC.

This sequence joins TRBV7-2 and TRBJ2-3; D possibly uses TRBD1 or TRBD2 (6 bases each). Germline CDR1 SGHTA, CDR2 FQGNSA. V lost 5 bases, J lost 5 bases, and 17 bases lay in between. The CDR3 runs to 15 residues. DNA of the CDR3: TGTGCCAGCAGCCACCGCTCGGGGGCGGTAGATACGCAGTATTTT. Translated, it gives CASSHRSGAVDTQYF.